This TCR beta chain appears in the sequencing data of a study of tumor-infiltrating lymphocytes in primary liver carcinoma. As regards this clonotype: Antigen: not known. At one end, the junction sequence differs from germline, possibly due to a read error.

General study points: Relative to tumor region pairs, the tumor-adjacent and tumor-blood pairs showed overlap that was lower. Blood's top-250-clone fraction was significantly lower than that of tumors (p = 0.039). Bulk unsorted samples prevented comparison of CD4+ and CD8+ repertoires.

This CDR3 spans 13 amino acids. CDR1 and CDR2 (germline): SGHRS, YFSETQ. RNA isolated from unsorted whole blood supplied the blood RNA, with germline DNA also extracted. A constant-region primer served to make TCR beta cDNA from roughly 500 ng total RNA. For TCR beta, libraries were produced by three nested multiplex PCR rounds using slightly modified ARM-PCR. TRBV1-TRBV30 forward primers and a C-beta reverse primer were used in the first two PCR rounds, which each ran for about 11 cycles. In TCRdb, the multiplex PCR reads were re-called with MiXCR into one record per CDR3 protein. The data contain 330,000 or so distinct CDR3 sequences, almost 65% of them singletons.

The TCR sequence derives from a man in his forties with primary liver carcinoma and hepatitis B virus infection. The sample was peripheral blood. The chain couples TRBV5-1 to TRBJ2-2; D unresolved. The CDR3 loop reads CASSQVNTRELFF. The CDR3 DNA follows: TGCGCCAGCAGCCAAGTCAACACCCGGGAGCTGTTTTTT.